This T cell receptor (beta chain) was sequenced for a study of OX40 agonist ivuxolimab in advanced cancers. Describing the broader study: The costimulatory receptor OX40 (CD134) was targeted by ivuxolimab, a fully human IgG2 agonistic monoclonal antibody. Intravenous ivuxolimab was administered to patients every 2 weeks at six dose levels: 0.01, 0.1, 0.3, 1.5, 3 and 10 mg/kg. Among the roughly 52 dose-escalation patients, 19 had hepatocellular carcinoma, 15 melanoma, 9 renal cell carcinoma and 9 head and neck cancer. In the dose-escalation cohort, nearly 85% of patients were male, and the mean age was roughly 60 years with a range of roughly 20 to 85. Prior anti-PD-1, anti-PD-L1 or anti-CTLA-4 therapy was permitted, and about two fifths of dose-escalation patients had received checkpoint inhibitors. Partial responses were achieved by three dose-escalation patients, of whom one had hepatocellular carcinoma and two had cutaneous melanoma. The purpose of peripheral TCRbeta sequencing was to test whether ivuxolimab changed TCR sequence diversity and led to clonal T-cell expansion. The monotherapy dose-escalation portion (N ≈ 52 patients) of the phase I ivuxolimab trial is reported in the paper. The paper as a whole reports these results and caveats: At doses of 0.1 to 3.0 mg/kg, clonal expansion of both CD4+ and CD8+ T cells in blood was seen between baseline and week 6. Low levels of normalized T-cell clonal expansion were also seen in some nonresponding patients. Partial responders in the 0.1-3.0 mg/kg groups had among the lowest normalized peripheral clonal expansion, especially among CD8+ T cells. After ivuxolimab, more expanded clones were found on average in CD8+ T cells than in CD4+ T cells. The antigen specificity of the peripheral T cells that underwent clonal expansion was not determined.

For sequencing of the TCRbeta CDR3 region, genomic DNA was extracted from the sorted cells. The immunoSEQ Assay was used for sequencing of TCRbeta CDR3 regions. As stored in TCRdb, this immuneACCESS dataset retains in-frame rearrangements with V and J assigned. A fraction of the clones does not appear; measured against another copy, unresolved V genes explain less than half of the discrepancy, and the remainder lacks a known reason. The sample contains about 64,000 clones, just under 85% of them found a single time. The ten largest clones take up roughly 9.2% of the sample. The trial excluded patients who had a history of autoimmune disease or who were on systemic immunosuppression. In every dose cohort, peripheral blood was drawn for TCR sequencing at baseline, cycle 4 day 1, and cycle 7 day 1. Samples were obtained from an open-label, multicenter, first-in-human phase I dose-escalation trial of ivuxolimab. Adults with locally advanced or metastatic melanoma, renal cell carcinoma, hepatocellular carcinoma or head and neck squamous cell carcinoma were enrolled in the trial. Before TCR sequencing, CD4+ and CD8+ T cells were separately sorted from peripheral blood.

Regarding this clone: Its antigen target is currently unknown. No clone much larger than this one lies a single base away; base qualities are absent.

This TCR derives from an adult with an advanced solid tumor such as melanoma, head and neck, liver or kidney cancer. The sample consisted of CD4+ or CD8+ T cells sorted from blood, taken in a trial of the OX40 agonist ivuxolimab.

Read as DNA, the sequence is TGCGCCAGCAGCTTGTCCGGGACAGGAGGCTACGAGCAGTACTTC. This gives the protein CASSLSGTGGYEQYF. The V and J genes are TRBV5-1 and TRBJ2-5; 8 middle bases align to TRBD1. The J call may not be correct, given that the DNA end is closer to TRBJ2-7. Via the germline V gene, CDR1 is SGHRS and CDR2 YFSETQ. The CDR3, from cysteine to phenylalanine, totals 15 residues. CDR3 DNA only is kept here, 45 bases in frame from base 1.